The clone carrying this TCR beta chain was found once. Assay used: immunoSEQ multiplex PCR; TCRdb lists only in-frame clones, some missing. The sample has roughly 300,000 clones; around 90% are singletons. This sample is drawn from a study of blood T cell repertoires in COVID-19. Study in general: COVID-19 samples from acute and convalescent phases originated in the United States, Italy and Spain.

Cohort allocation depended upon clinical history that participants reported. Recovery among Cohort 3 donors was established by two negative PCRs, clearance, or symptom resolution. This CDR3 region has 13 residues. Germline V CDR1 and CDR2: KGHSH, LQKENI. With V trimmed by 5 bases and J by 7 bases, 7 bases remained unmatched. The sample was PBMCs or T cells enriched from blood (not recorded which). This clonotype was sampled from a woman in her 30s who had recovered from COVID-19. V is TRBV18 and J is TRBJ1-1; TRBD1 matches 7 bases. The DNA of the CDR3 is TGTGCCAGCTCAGAGGGACAGAACCTTGAAGCTTTCTTT. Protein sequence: CASSEGQNLEAFF.